Listed here are 30 T cell receptor beta chains from one sample, sequenced in a study of blood T cell repertoires in COVID-19 (dated by TCRdb to 2018 to 2020). The library was prepared using the immunoSEQ multiplex PCR assay. Not all clones reach the TCRdb copy of this immuneACCESS table, which keeps in-frame sequences only. Checked studies attribute under half of the gap to unresolved V genes and leave the rest unexplained. This sample gives some 120,000 clones in total; around 80% of them show up just once. The top ten clones comprise about 5.4% of the sample. The sequencing sample was made of peripheral blood. The source is an elderly man with active or convalescent COVID-19.

V and J are TRBV29-1 and TRBJ2-3; TRBD2 matches at 12 bases. V gave up 5 bases and J gave up 1 base; unmatched junction bases: 1. Per germline, CDR1 SQVTM and CDR2 ANQGSEA. The CDR3 loop spans 14 amino acids. As DNA, the CDR3 is TGCAGCGTTTGGACTAGCGGGGGCACAGATACGCAGTATTTT. Translated, it gives CSVWTSGGTDTQYF.

V is TRBV28 and J is TRBJ1-5; D may be TRBD1 (6 bases). Trimming left V 3 bases short and J 5 bases short, with 11 bases between. Germline values: CDR1 MDHEN, CDR2 SYDVKM. The length of the CDR3 is 14 residues. The CDR3 loop is CASSFDRYHQPQHF. The CDR3 DNA follows: TGTGCCAGCAGTTTCGACAGGTACCATCAGCCCCAGCATTTT.

The gene calls are TRBV3-1 (or the pseudogene TRBV3-2) and TRBJ2-2, with D possibly being TRBD2 (5 bases). This CDR3 region has 17 residues. V gave up 4 bases and J gave up 4 bases, with 19 bases separating them. Germline CDR1 is LGHDT and CDR2 is YNNKEL (reference sequence). The CDR3 is CASSPKMSPAGTGELFF. In DNA, the CDR3 is TGTGCCAGCAGCCCCAAAATGTCCCCGGCGGGCACCGGGGAGCTGTTTTTT.

The V and J genes are TRBV10-3 and TRBJ1-2; no firm D call. Germline V gene data show CDR1 as ENHRY and CDR2 as SYGVKD. The CDR3 runs to 12 residues. The germline V and J ends were trimmed by 10 bases and 4 bases, with 13 bases remaining between them. CDR3 protein: CATGGSVYGYTF. In DNA form, the CDR3 reads TGTGCCACCGGCGGGTCAGTCTATGGCTACACCTTC.

The rearrangement joins TRBV5-1 to TRBJ2-3; 7 nucleotides align to TRBD1. The CDR3 is made up of 16 amino acids. The trim removed 1 base at V and 2 bases at J, leaving 7 bases unmatched. Per the germline V gene, CDR1 is SGHRS and CDR2 is YFSETQ. The DNA for the CDR3 is TGCGCCAGCAGCTTGACCGGGACAGCTCACACAGATACGCAGTATTTT. It codes for CASSLTGTAHTDTQYF. Complete variable domain (other parts from reference TRBV5-1 and TRBJ2-3): KAGVTQTPRYLIKTRGQQVTLSCSPISGHRSVSWYQQTPGQGLQFLFEYFSETQRNKGNFPGRFSGRQFSNSRSEMNVSTLELGDSALYLCASSLTGTAHTDTQYFGPGTRLTVL.

The chain is built from TRBV27 and TRBJ1-2; D is uncertain. CDR3 length equals 15 residues. V was trimmed by 5 bases and J by 4 bases, leaving 17 bases between them. The V gene's germline CDR1 is MNHEY and CDR2 SMNVEV (reference sequence). CDR3 protein: CASSPHERAGYGYTF. DNA of the CDR3: TGTGCCAGCAGTCCCCACGAAAGGGCGGGCTATGGCTACACCTTC.

This sequence joins TRBV14 and TRBJ2-5; D unclear. Germline V lookup: CDR1 SGHDN, CDR2 FVKESK. Trimming removed 2 bases at V and 5 bases at J, with 9 bases between. The CDR3 has 13 amino acids. CDR3 protein: CASSQYFSETQYF. CDR3 bases: TGTGCCAGCAGCCAATATTTCTCGGAGACCCAGTACTTC.

The chain uses TRBV6-5 and TRBJ2-7, with D tentatively TRBD2 (5 bases). Per the germline V gene, CDR1 is MNHEY and CDR2 is SVGAGI. CDR3 length: 13 residues. V was shortened by 6 bases and J by 7 bases, with 16 bases between the two germline ends. The CDR3 sequence is CASRDDSAQEQYF. The CDR3 DNA reads TGTGCCAGCAGGGACGATAGCGCACAAGAGCAGTACTTC.

V usage is TRBV9 and J usage is TRBJ2-6; possible D gene TRBD1, 5 bases. Germline CDR1 is SGDLS and CDR2 is YYNGEE. V was pared by 2 bases and J by 0 bases, with 12 bases between. The CDR3 sequence is 17 residues long. The CDR3 loop reads CASSVSGLVSGANVLTF. The CDR3 DNA reads as TGTGCCAGCAGCGTCTCAGGGCTCGTCTCTGGGGCCAACGTCCTGACTTTC. Based on the CDR3 plus reference TRBV9 and TRBJ2-6, the full variable domain is DSGVTQTPKHLITATGQRVTLRCSPRSGDLSVYWYQQSLDQGLQFLIQYYNGEERAKGNILERFSAQQFPDLHSELNLSSLELGDSALYFCASSVSGLVSGANVLTFGAGSRLTVL.

This clone was counted a single time. This chain joins TRBV15 and TRBJ1-2, with D possibly matching TRBD1 (5 bases). Germline CDR1 LNHNV, CDR2 YYDKDF (reference sequence). Trimming took off 6 bases at V and 3 bases at J, with 17 bases between the two ends. The CDR3 runs to 15 residues. The CDR3 DNA is TGTGCCACCAGACCGCCCTCGGGGGTCGACTATGGCTACACCTTC. Translated, it gives CATRPPSGVDYGYTF. The whole variable domain, filled in from reference TRBV15 and TRBJ1-2, reads DAMVIQNPRYQVTQFGKPVTLSCSQTLNHNVMYWYQQKSSQAPKLLFHYYDKDFNNEADTPDNFQSRRPNTSFCFLDIRSPGLGDTAMYLCATRPPSGVDYGYTFGSGTRLTVV.

This clone was recorded once. The chain joins TRBV30 to TRBJ2-5, with 7 bases identical to TRBD2. Germline V gene sequence: CDR1 GTSNPN, CDR2 SVGIG (reference sequence). The CDR3 extends over 13 amino acids. The V segment lost 0 bases and the J segment 5 bases; nucleotides outside the gene matches: 3. The CDR3 nucleotides are TGTGCCTGGAGTGTTGTGGGGGGGGAGACCCAGTACTTC. It specifies CAWSVVGGETQYF.

This chain joins TRBV6-2 or TRBV6-3 and TRBJ1-2; TRBD1 is a possible D gene (6 bases). Germline CDR1 is MNHEY and CDR2 is SVGEGT. This CDR3 has 12 residues. Trimming pared 5 bases from V and 7 bases from J, leaving 11 bases between. This CDR3 reads CASSIQGTGYTF. CDR3 in DNA: TGTGCCAGCAGTATACAGGGTACTGGCTACACCTTC.

With regard to this clone: The sample has other DNA sequences that encode this CDR3 too. CDR3 coding DNA: TGCAGTGCTAGGCGGTACAATGAGCAGTTCTTC. Its protein is CSARRYNEQFF. The gene calls are TRBV20-1 and TRBJ2-1; no clear D. In germline, CDR1 is DFQATT, CDR2 SNEGSKA (reference sequence). V was cut by 3 bases and J by 4 bases, with 4 bases left in between. The CDR3 consists of 11 residues.

V and J are TRBV18 and TRBJ2-5; D not resolved. V was shortened by 2 bases and J by 6 bases, with 4 bases between the two germline ends. The length of the CDR3 is 11 residues. Germline V gives CDR1 KGHSH, CDR2 LQKENI. CDR3: CASSPDKTQYF. The CDR3 coding sequence is TGTGCCAGCTCACCAGACAAGACCCAGTACTTC. Looking up the rest from reference TRBV18 and TRBJ2-5 gives the full variable domain: NAGVMQNPRHLVRRRGQEARLRCSPMKGHSHVYWYRQLPEEGLKFMVYLQKENIIDESGMPKERFSAEFPKEGPSILRIQQVVRGDSAAYFCASSPDKTQYFGPGTRLLVL.

The rearrangement joins TRBV12-3 or TRBV12-4 to TRBJ1-2, with D possibly TRBD1 on 5 matching bases. V was pared by 1 base and J by 7 bases, with 10 bases between. This CDR3 comprises 13 residues. In DNA, the CDR3 is TGTGCCAGCAGTTTAGATCCCAGGGCTGGCTACACCTTC. It encodes CASSLDPRAGYTF.

This clone has at least ten counts. This chain links TRBV19 with TRBJ1-6; 7 positions match TRBD1. V gave up 5 bases and J gave up 8 bases; unmatched junction bases: 6. The CDR3 extends over 14 amino acids. Germline lookup yields CDR1 LNHDA and CDR2 SQIVND (reference sequence). The CDR3 protein is CASSVQGQHSPLHF. CDR3 sequence (DNA): TGTGCCAGTAGTGTACAGGGACAGCATTCACCCCTCCACTTT.

The genes are TRBV6-1 and TRBJ1-5; no definite D call. Trimming stripped 3 bases from V and 5 bases from J, with 8 bases between. The CDR3 is 13 amino acids. Germline CDR1 and CDR2: MNHNS and SASEGT. Here the CDR3 reads CASSELIDQPQHF. CDR3 nucleotides: TGTGCCAGCAGTGAGTTGATAGATCAGCCCCAGCATTTT.

V gene TRBV5-1 combines with J gene TRBJ1-3; D perhaps matches TRBD1 (6 bases). Germline V gives CDR1 SGHRS, CDR2 YFSETQ. The V gene lost 4 bases and the J gene lost 0 bases, with 11 bases spanning the gap. This CDR3 comprises 15 residues. CDR3 amino acids: CASSHQGGSGNTIYF. The DNA of the CDR3 is TGCGCCAGCAGCCATCAAGGGGGCTCTGGAAACACCATATATTTT.

The chain couples TRBV7-3 to TRBJ1-2, with 8 nucleotides matching TRBD1. The V gene end was trimmed by 5 bases and the J gene end by 6 bases; junction bases not matched to a gene: 5. Germline V gene data show CDR1 as SGHTA and CDR2 as FQGTGA. The CDR3 has 13 residues. CDR3 amino acids: CASSRQGSDGYTF. The CDR3 DNA reads TGTGCCAGCAGCCGACAGGGGAGTGATGGCTACACCTTC.

The chain carries TRBV3-1 (or the pseudogene TRBV3-2) and TRBJ2-5, with 8 bases that match TRBD2. Looked up from germline, CDR1 is LGHDT and CDR2 is YNNKEL (reference sequence). V shed 1 base and J 2 bases; nucleotides not matched to a gene: 3. The length of the CDR3 is 15 residues. The CDR3 sequence: CASSQARGGQETQYF. The CDR3 DNA reads TGTGCCAGCAGCCAAGCACGGGGGGGTCAAGAGACCCAGTACTTC.

This clone came up once. J is TRBJ2-5 and V is TRBV30; TRBD2 matches at 9 bases. CDR1 is GTSNPN and CDR2 is SVGIG in the germline V gene (reference sequence). The V segment lost 0 bases and the J segment 5 bases; nucleotides outside the gene matches: 7. The CDR3 extends over 15 amino acids. CDR3 in DNA: TGTGCCTGGAGTGTATATAGCGGGGGTATGGAGACCCAGTACTTC. It translates to CAWSVYSGGMETQYF. Combining the CDR3 with reference TRBV30 and TRBJ2-5 gives the whole variable domain SQTIHQWPATLVQPVGSPLSLECTVEGTSNPNLYWYRQAAGRGLQLLFYSVGIGQISSEVPQNLSASRPQDRQFILSSKKLLLSDSGFYLCAWSVYSGGMETQYFGPGTRLLVL.

This chain uses TRBV6-5 with TRBJ2-3; D gene uncertain. V lost 0 bases and J lost 2, with 9 bases in between. The CDR3 is made up of 15 amino acids. Germline values: CDR1 MNHEY, CDR2 SVGAGI. CDR3: CASSYSADFTDTQYF. CDR3 nucleotides: TGTGCCAGCAGTTACTCGGCCGATTTCACAGATACGCAGTATTTT.

CDR3 in DNA: TGTGCCATCAGTTCGGGACAGGGGGCCCGGAACACTGAAGCTTTCTTT. This translates into CAISSGQGARNTEAFF. The J gene is TRBJ1-1, the V gene TRBV10-3; TRBD1 matches at 12 bases. Germline trimming cut 5 bases from V and 1 base from J; bases unmatched to any gene: 5. The CDR3 spans 16 residues. In germline, CDR1 is ENHRY, CDR2 SYGVKD.

The chain recombines TRBV18 with TRBJ1-1; no definite D call. V was clipped by 2 bases and J by 5 bases, with 9 bases between them. The CDR3 totals 13 residues. Per the germline V gene, CDR1 is KGHSH and CDR2 is LQKENI. The CDR3: CASSPTKETEAFF. The CDR3 nucleotides read TGTGCCAGCTCACCAACAAAGGAGACTGAAGCTTTCTTT. Looking up the rest from reference TRBV18 and TRBJ1-1 gives the full variable domain: NAGVMQNPRHLVRRRGQEARLRCSPMKGHSHVYWYRQLPEEGLKFMVYLQKENIIDESGMPKERFSAEFPKEGPSILRIQQVVRGDSAAYFCASSPTKETEAFFGQGTRLTVV.

The rearrangement links TRBV23-1 to TRBJ1-5; 7 bases agree with TRBD1. TRBV23-1 is treated as an ORF (open reading frame) with a function not yet certain. The CDR3 contains 16 residues. V lost 0 bases to trimming and J lost 2 bases; unmatched junction nucleotides: 4. The CDR3 nucleotides read TGCGCCAGCAGTCAATCGAGGACAGGACGCAATCAGCCCCAGCATTTT. Translation gives CASSQSRTGRNQPQHF.

The rearrangement joins TRBV9 to TRBJ1-6; tentatively, D is TRBD1 (6 bases). Trimming cost V 3 bases and J 7 bases, with 17 bases left between them. The CDR3 length is 16 residues. Germline CDR1 reads SGDLS; CDR2 reads YYNGEE. Here the CDR3 DNA reads TGTGCCAGCAGCGACGACTATCAGGGGTGGAATTCACCCCTCCACTTT. This translates into CASSDDYQGWNSPLHF.

This clone came up a few times. This sequence joins TRBV4-1 and TRBJ2-6, with D uncertain. From germline, CDR1 is MGHRA and CDR2 YSYEKL. The length of the CDR3 is 18 residues. V shed 4 bases and J shed 0 bases, with 16 bases lying between them. The CDR3 bases are TGCGCCAGCAGCCCCGGAGCCCAGACGACCTCTGGGGCCAACGTCCTGACTTTC. Its protein product is CASSPGAQTTSGANVLTF.

The V gene is TRBV21-1, the J gene TRBJ1-5; the table's D call, TRBD1, was not checked against the DNA. TRBV21-1 is classified as a pseudogene. This CDR3 is built from 15 residues. The chain's CDR3 is CASSKVRESNQPQHF. CDR3 bases: TGTGCCAGCAGCAAAGTCAGGGAAAGCAATCAGCCCCAGCATTTT.

This sequence joins TRBV5-3 and TRBJ1-1, with TRBD1 matching 10 bases. TRBV5-3 is an ORF for which the function is uncertain. The CDR3 loop spans 17 amino acids. Losses at the gene ends were 2 bases for V and 0 bases for J; bases not matched to a gene: 7. Written as DNA, the CDR3 is TGTGCCAGAAGCTTCCCGGGACAGGGGATCATGAACACTGAAGCTTTCTTT. Translated, it gives CARSFPGQGIMNTEAFF.

The chain couples TRBV19 to TRBJ2-1; 8 bases map to TRBD1. Trimming removed 5 bases from V and 7 bases from J; junction bases left unmatched: 10. Germline V gene lookup returns CDR1 LNHDA and CDR2 SQIVND (reference sequence). CDR3 length: 15 residues. The CDR3 reads CASSSRQGAKNEQFF. Here the CDR3 DNA reads TGTGCCAGTAGTTCCCGTCAGGGGGCTAAGAATGAGCAGTTCTTC.